This is a list of T cell receptor beta chains from one sample in a study of cytomegalovirus exposure and HLA in healthy donors. Measured with immunoSEQ multiplex PCR; TCRdb has only the in-frame clones, and not every one. The sample has approximately 78,000 clones, 65% to 70% seen once; the top ten hold about 20%. Sample: PBMCs. The source is a man in his forties or fifties in good health and CMV-seropositive. Each CDR3 is given with its conserved first and last residue. D genes are given only for firm matches. Not every row has a clone size; where given, it reads once, few, many or a size class.

>NA|NA|TRBJ1-2|TRBV19
CASMPQAGVYGYTF
TGTGCCAGTATGCCCCAGGCGGGGGTCTATGGCTACACCTTC
>NA|NA|TRBJ1-1|TRBV5-1
CASSVRTGRTEAFF
TGCGCCAGCAGCGTACGTACAGGGCGGACTGAAGCTTTCTTT
>NA|NA|TRBJ1-1|TRBV7-9
CASSLYPGTDTEAFF
TGTGCCAGCAGCTTATACCCGGGTACGGACACTGAAGCTTTCTTT
>TRBD2|NA|TRBJ2-5|TRBV2
CASSEEGTTSIGETQYF
TGTGCCAGCAGTGAAGAGGGGACTACTAGCATCGGAGAGACCCAGTACTTC
>NA|NA|TRBJ2-7|TRBV6-5
CASSYSTGAYEQYF
TGTGCCAGCAGTTACTCGACGGGGGCCTACGAGCAGTACTTC
>TRBD1|NA|TRBJ2-3|TRBV25-1
CASSEPGQGADTQYF
TGTGCCAGCAGTGAACCGGGACAGGGGGCAGATACGCAGTATTTT
>NA|NA|TRBJ1-2|TRBV7-3
CASQFTGRDYGYTF
TGTGCCAGCCAATTTACGGGGAGGGACTATGGCTACACCTTC
>NA|NA|TRBJ1-5|TRBV27
CASSFGGENQPQHF
TGTGCCAGCAGTTTCGGGGGTGAAAATCAGCCCCAGCATTTT
>NA|NA|TRBJ1-1|TRBV5-1
CASSFDSPGRTEAFF
TGCGCCAGCAGCTTTGACAGCCCAGGACGCACTGAAGCTTTCTTT
>TRBD2|NA|TRBJ2-1|TRBV4-2
CASSSELAGGQGPEFF
TGTGCCAGCAGCTCTGAACTAGCGGGGGGGCAAGGGCCTGAGTTCTTC
>TRBD1|few|TRBJ1-1|TRBV28
CASRISGGRNTEAFF
TGTGCCAGCAGAATCTCAGGGGGAAGGAACACTGAAGCTTTCTTT
>NA|few|TRBJ2-7|TRBV7-2
CASSLGRGLLEQYF
TGTGCCAGCAGCTTAGGACGGGGGTTGCTCGAGCAGTACTTC
>NA|NA|TRBJ1-1|TRBV12-5
CASGRGVYTEAFF
TGTGCTAGTGGTCGAGGTGTTTACACTGAAGCTTTCTTT
>NA|NA|TRBJ2-5|TRBV5-4
CASSLGAGAGQETQYF
TGTGCCAGCAGCTTGGGGGCGGGGGCCGGGCAAGAGACCCAGTACTTC
>TRBD2|once|TRBJ2-3|TRBV5-5
CASSPAQRGAGSTDTQYF
TGTGCCAGCAGCCCGGCACAGCGGGGGGCTGGGAGTACAGATACGCAGTATTTT
>NA|NA|TRBJ2-7|TRBV11-3
CASSLSTDYEQYF
TGTGCCAGCAGCCTTAGCACCGACTACGAGCAGTACTTC
>NA|once|TRBJ1-2|TRBV29-1
CSVFLLRHGYTF
TGCAGCGTCTTCCTACTACGTCATGGCTACACCTTC
>TRBD2|NA|TRBJ2-7|TRBV7-2
CASSSLAGVYEQYF
TGTGCCAGCAGCTCCTTAGCGGGGGTCTACGAGCAGTACTTC
>NA|NA|TRBJ1-3|TRBV7-9
CASRLRGGPLVSGNTIYF
TGTGCCAGCCGCCTTCGGGGGGGGCCGCTCGTCTCTGGAAACACCATATATTTT
>TRBD1|NA|TRBJ2-7|TRBV2
CASRGQARYEQYF
TGTGCCAGTAGAGGACAGGCAAGGTACGAGCAGTACTTC
>NA|NA|TRBJ1-4|TRBV30
CAWGRGGEKLFF
TGTGCCTGGGGCCGGGGGGGCGAGAAACTGTTTTTT
>TRBD2|NA|TRBJ2-3|TRBV9
CASSLSGGAPDTQYF
TGTGCCAGCAGCCTTAGCGGGGGGGCCCCCGATACGCAGTATTTT
>TRBD2|NA|TRBJ2-7|TRBV5-1
CASSLASGGYEQYF
TGCGCCAGCAGCTTGGCTAGCGGGGGCTACGAGCAGTACTTC
>NA|NA|TRBJ2-5|TRBV7-6
CASSWGDGFQETQYF
TGTGCCAGCAGCTGGGGGGACGGATTTCAAGAGACCCAGTACTTC
>NA|NA|TRBJ1-5|TRBV4-2
CASSHHKDSSHSNQPQHF
TGTGCCAGCAGCCACCATAAGGACAGTTCCCATAGCAATCAGCCCCAGCATTTT
>TRBD1|NA|TRBJ1-1|TRBV7-9
CASSFLDRVAEAFF
TGTGCCAGCAGCTTCTTGGACAGGGTAGCTGAAGCTTTCTTT
>TRBD1|NA|TRBJ1-2|TRBV4-1
CASSQAGQSYGYTF
TGCGCCAGCAGCCAGGCGGGACAGAGCTATGGCTACACCTTC
>TRBD1|NA|TRBJ1-3|TRBV4-1
CASSLGQASSGNTIYF
TGCGCCAGCAGCCTGGGACAGGCGAGCTCTGGAAACACCATATATTTT
>TRBD1|NA|TRBJ1-2|TRBV2
CASSKTGNYGYTF
TGTGCCAGCAGCAAGACAGGGAACTATGGCTACACCTTC
>TRBD1|NA|TRBJ2-1|TRBV5-5
CASSFGQGIDNEQFF
TGTGCCAGCAGCTTCGGACAGGGGATTGACAATGAGCAGTTCTTC
>NA|NA|TRBJ2-7|TRBV30
CACSTTAYEQYF
TGTGCCTGTAGTACAACAGCCTACGAGCAGTACTTC
>TRBD1|NA|TRBJ1-1|TRBV5-4
CASSTGTALMNTEAFF
TGTGCCAGCAGCACCGGGACAGCGTTAATGAACACTGAAGCTTTCTTT
>TRBD1|NA|TRBJ1-6|TRBV27
CASRKGTGRAPLHF
TGTGCCAGCAGAAAGGGGACAGGGAGGGCACCCCTCCACTTT